Presented here are 27 T cell receptor beta chains from one specimen sequenced in a study of shared clonotypes between healthy human individuals. The table came from immunoSEQ multiplex PCR; TCRdb's copy has only in-frame clones and leaves some out. The table has roughly 1,000,000 clones, approximately 80% seen once. Sequenced sample: memory CD4+ T cells from PBMCs. Subset noted: CD45RA-negative fraction. These receptors all come from a young man in good health. Some clones in this sample may be carry-over from other donors' samples.

The rearrangement joins TRBV2 to TRBJ2-1; a weak D match, TRBD2 (6 bases). V dropped 8 bases and J dropped 3 bases, with 14 bases sitting between them. The CDR3 totals 14 residues. Germline V lookup: CDR1 SNHLY, CDR2 FYNNEI. The CDR3 here is CASGGRDLYNEQFF. The CDR3 nucleotides are TGTGCCAGCGGAGGGCGGGATCTCTACAATGAGCAGTTCTTC.

As concerns this clone: Other DNA sequences within the sample encode an identical CDR3. This chain uses TRBV18 with TRBJ2-5; D is tentatively TRBD1 or TRBD2 (6 bases each). Trimming took 2 bases from V and 5 from J, leaving 9 bases between them. The CDR3 has 13 amino acids. Germline V gene lookup returns CDR1 KGHSH and CDR2 LQKENI. The CDR3 DNA follows: TGTGCCAGCTCACCAAGGAGGGGGGAGACCCAGTACTTC. It is translated as CASSPRRGETQYF.

This chain connects TRBV4-2 to TRBJ2-4, with TRBD2 matching 11 bases. CDR1 is LGHNA and CDR2 is YNFKEQ in the germline V gene. Losses at the gene ends were 0 bases for V and 2 bases for J; bases not matched to a gene: 3. The CDR3 has 17 amino acids. The DNA of the CDR3 is TGTGCCAGCAGCCAAGATTTAGCGGGAGGGACCAAAAACATTCAGTACTTC. It yields the protein CASSQDLAGGTKNIQYF.

This clone was observed a handful of times. The rearrangement links TRBV6-6 to TRBJ1-1; D may be TRBD1 (5 bases). Trimming took off 7 bases at V and 3 bases at J, with 12 bases between the two ends. This CDR3 spans 13 amino acids. Germline V gene data show CDR1 as MNHNY and CDR2 as SVGAGI (reference sequence). Written as DNA, the CDR3 is TGTGCCAGCATTCCTCGGGGGGACACTGAAGCTTTCTTT. Translation: CASIPRGDTEAFF.

As concerns this clone: Other nucleotide sequences from this sample produce the same CDR3. The chain links TRBV5-1 to TRBJ1-2; D gene ambiguous. Germline V gene data show CDR1 as SGHRS and CDR2 as YFSETQ. CDR3 size: 14 residues. The V and J ends lost 0 bases and 5 bases respectively, with 11 bases between them. The CDR3 sequence: CASSLAGGSYGYTF. The CDR3 DNA reads TGCGCCAGCAGCTTGGCTGGAGGGTCTTATGGCTACACCTTC.

V is TRBV5-8 and J is TRBJ1-2; D is uncertain. Per the germline V gene, CDR1 is SGHTS and CDR2 is YDEGEE. With 2 bases removed from V and 7 bases from J, the gap between germline ends came to 15 bases. CDR3 length equals 14 residues. The CDR3 spells CASSFPAIHGGYTF. DNA for the CDR3: TGTGCCAGCAGCTTTCCGGCGATACATGGTGGCTACACCTTC.

This clone has ten or more counts. The chain links TRBV6-1 to TRBJ1-5; D gene uncertain. Germline V gives CDR1 MNHNS, CDR2 SASEGT. Trimming removed 0 bases at V and 0 bases at J, with 9 bases between. CDR3 length: 16 residues. The CDR3 loop reads CASSEASGYSNQPQHF. The CDR3 coding sequence is TGTGCCAGCAGTGAAGCGTCCGGGTATAGCAATCAGCCCCAGCATTTT.

This chain uses TRBV5-1 with TRBJ2-1; D might be TRBD2 (5 bases). The V end lost 0 bases, the J end lost 0 bases, and 13 bases lay between the germline ends. Germline assignment: CDR1 SGHRS and CDR2 YFSETQ. CDR3 length: 17 amino acids. In DNA form, the CDR3 reads TGCGCCAGCAGCTTGGAGGTTAGCGCCTACTCCTACAATGAGCAGTTCTTC. Translated, it gives CASSLEVSAYSYNEQFF.

The gene calls are TRBV5-1 and TRBJ2-1; 10 bases map to TRBD2. The CDR3 has 17 amino acids. The germline V gene encodes CDR1 SGHRS and CDR2 YFSETQ. V shed 0 bases and J 5 bases; nucleotides not matched to a gene: 8. CDR3 DNA: TGCGCCAGCAGCTTGGAACTAGCGGGGACTGGGAACAATGAGCAGTTCTTC. Translation: CASSLELAGTGNNEQFF. The full variable domain, in which reference TRBV5-1 and TRBJ2-1 provide the parts outside the CDR3, is KAGVTQTPRYLIKTRGQQVTLSCSPISGHRSVSWYQQTPGQGLQFLFEYFSETQRNKGNFPGRFSGRQFSNSRSEMNVSTLELGDSALYLCASSLELAGTGNNEQFFGPGTRLTVL.

A word on this clone: The same CDR3 is also encoded by other DNA sequences in this sample. The V and J genes are TRBV5-1 and TRBJ1-1; maybe TRBD1 (5 bases). The CDR3 covers 14 residues. Trimming pared 2 bases from V and 4 bases from J, leaving 12 bases between. Germline V CDR1 and CDR2: SGHRS, YFSETQ. CDR3 DNA sequence: TGCGCCAGCAGCTTCGAAAGGGGAAGCACTGAAGCTTTCTTT. As protein: CASSFERGSTEAFF.

The J gene is TRBJ1-3, the V gene TRBV7-2, with 7 positions matching TRBD1. There are 14 residues in the CDR3. CDR1 and CDR2 from the germline V gene are SGHTA and FQGNSA. J gave up 6 bases and V 5 bases, and 7 bases lay outside the gene matches. The CDR3 DNA is TGTGCCAGCAGCGCCGACAGGGCAGTAAACACCATATATTTT. This codes for CASSADRAVNTIYF. Looking up the rest from reference TRBV7-2 and TRBJ1-3 gives the full variable domain: GAGVSQSPSNKVTEKGKDVELRCDPISGHTALYWYRQSLGQGLEFLIYFQGNSAPDKSGLPSDRFSAERTGGSVSTLTIQRTQQEDSAVYLCASSADRAVNTIYFGEGSWLTVV.

The rearrangement joins TRBV5-1 to TRBJ2-7; tentatively, D is TRBD1 (6 bases). Trimming shortened V by 4 bases and J by 7 bases, and 15 bases separated the two germline ends. CDR1 and CDR2 (germline): SGHRS, YFSETQ. CDR3 length: 13 residues. The CDR3 reads CASSAKQGVEQYF. The DNA for the CDR3 is TGCGCCAGCAGCGCAAAACAGGGCGTGGAGCAGTACTTC.

This clone was detected once. The gene calls are TRBV28 and TRBJ1-1, with D possibly matching TRBD1 (5 bases). The CDR3 spans 14 residues. From germline, CDR1 is MDHEN and CDR2 SYDVKM. V lost 5 bases and J lost 4, with 14 bases in between. The CDR3 DNA reads as TGTGCCAGCAGTAGTCTCCAGGGTACCACTGAAGCTTTCTTT. As protein: CASSSLQGTTEAFF.

The gene calls are TRBV28 and TRBJ1-2; D is perhaps TRBD1 (5 bases). From germline, CDR1 is MDHEN and CDR2 SYDVKM. V was shortened by 1 base and J by 8 bases, with 14 bases between the two germline ends. This CDR3 spans 14 amino acids. The CDR3 nucleotides are TGTGCCAGCAGTTTATCCGGGACCGTCGGCGGCTACACCTTC. Residues: CASSLSGTVGGYTF.

This clone has only one observation. V usage is TRBV7-9 and J usage is TRBJ1-4; no definite D call. Per germline, CDR1 SEHNR and CDR2 FQNEAQ (reference sequence). V lost 5 bases and J 0 bases, leaving 10 bases between the germline ends. The CDR3 has 15 amino acids. The CDR3 DNA sequence: TGTGCCAGCAGCAGGACGGGAGCAACTAATGAAAAACTGTTTTTT. Its protein is CASSRTGATNEKLFF.

This clone was counted once. The rearrangement uses TRBV7-9 and TRBJ2-2, with 7 bases matching TRBD2. Germline V gene sequence: CDR1 SEHNR, CDR2 FQNEAQ (reference sequence). The CDR3 has 17 amino acids. V was pared by 8 bases and J by 6 bases, with 18 bases of the junction left unmatched. The CDR3, as DNA: TGTGCCAGCCGCCATAGGAGGGGACTACTACCGGCCGGGGAGCTGTTTTTT. Translating it yields CASRHRRGLLPAGELFF.

The chain combines TRBV7-2 with TRBJ2-7; D is uncertain. The CDR3 is 14 amino acids. The V gene's germline CDR1 is SGHTA and CDR2 FQGNSA. Deletions cut 5 bases from V and 3 bases from J, with 14 bases between. As DNA, the CDR3 is TGTGCCAGCAGCCCAAGTTACGGTAGCTACGAGCAGTACTTC. This gives the protein CASSPSYGSYEQYF.

This chain uses TRBV5-4 with TRBJ2-3; 9 bases agree with TRBD2. Germline CDR1 SGHNT, CDR2 YYREEE (reference sequence). The CDR3 extends over 16 amino acids. Losses at the gene ends were 3 bases for V and 3 bases for J; bases not matched to a gene: 8. CDR3 protein: CASSWHSGSWTDTQYF. The CDR3 DNA reads TGTGCCAGCAGCTGGCATAGCGGGAGCTGGACAGATACGCAGTATTTT.

V and J are TRBV28 and TRBJ1-5; D not resolved. The germline CDR1 and CDR2 sequences are MDHEN and SYDVKM. Trimming stripped 5 bases from V and 3 bases from J, with 8 bases between. This CDR3 is 13 amino acids long. DNA of the CDR3: TGTGCCAGCAGTCCAGGCTACAATCAGCCCCAGCATTTT. It translates to CASSPGYNQPQHF. The full variable domain, completed using reference TRBV28 and TRBJ1-5, is DVKVTQSSRYLVKRTGEKVFLECVQDMDHENMFWYRQDPGLGLRLIYFSYDVKMKEKGDIPEGYSVSREKKERFSLILESASTNQTSMYLCASSPGYNQPQHFGDGTRLSIL.

This chain's CDR3 is CASSYTSGAGGDTQYF. Here the CDR3 DNA reads TGTGCCAGCAGTTACACCTCAGGGGCGGGAGGAGATACGCAGTATTTT. The chain is built from TRBV6-5 and TRBJ2-3; 8 nucleotides agree with TRBD2. This CDR3 is built from 16 residues. The germline V gene has CDR1 MNHEY and CDR2 SVGAGI. Germline trimming cut 2 bases from V and 5 bases from J; bases unmatched to any gene: 9.

This clone was seen more than once but under ten times. The V call is TRBV6-1, the J call TRBJ1-1; perhaps TRBD1 as D (5 bases). V lost 5 bases, J lost 5 bases, and 15 bases lay in between. The length of the CDR3 is 14 residues. Germline-derived CDR1 and CDR2 are MNHNS and SASEGT. CDR3 nucleotides: TGTGCCAGCAGTTCACAGCCCGGGGGGACTGAAGCTTTCTTT. Encoded protein: CASSSQPGGTEAFF.

The chain uses TRBV6-1 and TRBJ1-2; D might be TRBD1 (5 bases). CDR3 size: 15 residues. Germline-derived CDR1 and CDR2 are MNHNS and SASEGT. V lost 4 bases and J lost 6, with 18 bases in between. The CDR3 bases are TGTGCCAGCAGTGTAATGGGGCCAGCGGTGCATGGCTACACCTTC. It encodes CASSVMGPAVHGYTF.

The V call is TRBV6-6, the J call TRBJ1-1; D remains unclear. Germline V gene lookup returns CDR1 MNHNY and CDR2 SVGAGI (reference sequence). V shed 0 bases and J shed 1 base, with 6 bases lying between them. The CDR3 contains 14 residues. CDR3 region: CASSYSVANTEAFF. The CDR3 DNA reads TGTGCCAGCAGTTACTCGGTGGCGAACACTGAAGCTTTCTTT.

The chain carries TRBV9 and TRBJ1-2, with D unresolved. Trimming shortened V by 0 bases and J by 7 bases, and 16 bases separated the two germline ends. The CDR3 runs 15 residues. CDR1 and CDR2 from the germline V gene are SGDLS and YYNGEE. The CDR3 DNA follows: TGTGCCAGCAGCGTAGCTAATGCCGACTACTTTGGCTACACCTTC. It yields the protein CASSVANADYFGYTF.

V is TRBV6-5 and J is TRBJ2-1; D possibly corresponds to TRBD2 (7 bases). Germline loops: CDR1 MNHEY, CDR2 SVGAGI. V shed 5 bases and J shed 5 bases, with 13 bases lying between them. The CDR3 length is 14 residues. CDR3 sequence (DNA): TGTGCCAGCAGTAGGGGGACTAACAACAATGAGCAGTTCTTC. This encodes CASSRGTNNNEQFF.

This clone has just a few counts. V usage is TRBV15 and J usage is TRBJ1-2; tentative D call: TRBD1 (5 bases). V lost 5 bases to trimming and J lost 5 bases, with 12 bases between them. This CDR3 spans 13 amino acids. Germline V gene lookup returns CDR1 LNHNV and CDR2 YYDKDF (reference sequence). The CDR3 is CATSGGVNYGYTF. In DNA, the CDR3 is TGTGCCACCAGCGGAGGGGTGAATTATGGCTACACCTTC.

Worth noting for this clone: Other DNA sequences of this sample code for an identical CDR3. V usage is TRBV11-2 and J usage is TRBJ2-1; D is uncertain. Germline V gene data show CDR1 as SGHAT and CDR2 as FQNNGV. Trimming took off 5 bases at V and 7 bases at J, with 6 bases between the two ends. The CDR3 runs to 11 residues. The CDR3 here is CASSLQNEQFF. The CDR3 DNA reads as TGTGCCAGCAGCCTACAGAATGAGCAGTTCTTC.